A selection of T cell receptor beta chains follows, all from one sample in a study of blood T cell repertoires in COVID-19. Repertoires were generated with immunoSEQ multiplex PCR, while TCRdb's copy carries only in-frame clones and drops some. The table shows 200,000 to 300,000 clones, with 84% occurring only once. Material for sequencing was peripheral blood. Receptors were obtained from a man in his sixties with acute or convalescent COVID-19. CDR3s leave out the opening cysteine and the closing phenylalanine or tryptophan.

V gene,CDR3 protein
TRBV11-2,ASSAPPTEDTGELF
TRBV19,ASRGGMNTEAF
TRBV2,ASTGGDRVQPQH
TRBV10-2,ASSERGGAYNEQF
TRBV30,AWSSGTAPNEQF
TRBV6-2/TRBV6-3,ASSATLAGDGEQF
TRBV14,ASSFRLAGGPDTQY
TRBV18,ASSPRQGYEQY
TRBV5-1,ASSSQGTGNTIY
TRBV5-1,ASTRGSSTDTQY
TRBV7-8,ASSLALAGSGRLGEQY
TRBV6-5,ASRPTGTNTEAF
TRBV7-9,ASSPGLAPFEQY
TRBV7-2,ASSVEWEVSNQPQH
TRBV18,ASSRTGGRQPQH
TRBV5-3,APNPHTSGRDMYEQY
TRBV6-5,ASATDREGYEQY
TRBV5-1,ASSLTVWTQVKTQY
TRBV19,ASSLDRDSYNEQF
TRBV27,ASSLYAGGTNEKLF
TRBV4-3,ASSLSGLAGGGEQF
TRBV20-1,SASPGGPYEQY
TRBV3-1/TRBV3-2,ASSQPGTSAPYEQY
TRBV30,AWSVLGGEQPQH
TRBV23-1,ASSQVQGLGNQPQH
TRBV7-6,ASSSPRGLAGAKNYNEQF
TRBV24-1,ATSDPAGGKETQY
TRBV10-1,ASSGAVSYGYT
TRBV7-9,ASSLEGLGTQY
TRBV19,ASSIRGLNTGELF
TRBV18,ASSLRQLAYEQY
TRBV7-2,ASSLGTSGLSYEQY
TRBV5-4,ASSPGGGETQY
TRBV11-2,ASSLGTSGSYNEQF
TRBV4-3,ASSQDLARDSLTRAQY
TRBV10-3,AISSGQGTDTQY
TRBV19,ASSMTGNTEAF
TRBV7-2,ASSFGGKNIQY